The next 25 T cell receptor beta chains were all read from a single sample in a study of blood T cell repertoires in COVID-19. Repertoires were generated with immunoSEQ multiplex PCR, while TCRdb's copy carries only in-frame clones and drops some. The table has about 220,000 clones, approximately 90% seen once. The sample was PBMCs or T cells enriched from blood (not recorded which). These receptors all come from a woman aged 40 to 50 with acute COVID-19.

The chain has TRBV29-1 and TRBJ1-2, with D possibly TRBD1 on 6 matching bases. The CDR3 is 12 residues long. Between the trimmed V and J ends, which lost 7 bases and 4 bases, there was a span of 13 bases. The V gene's germline CDR1 is SQVTM and CDR2 ANQGSEA. Here the CDR3 reads CSAQQGGYGYTF. The CDR3 DNA sequence: TGCAGCGCCCAACAGGGTGGCTATGGCTACACCTTC.

The CDR3 nucleotides are TGTGCCAGCAGTGAAACGGCTAACTATGGCTACACCTTC. Encoded protein: CASSETANYGYTF. V gene TRBV2 combines with J gene TRBJ1-2; D ambiguous. The CDR3 extends over 13 amino acids. Germline loops: CDR1 SNHLY, CDR2 FYNNEI. The germline V and J ends were trimmed by 2 bases and 0 bases, with 4 bases remaining between them.

This chain uses TRBV11-2 with TRBJ2-3; 11 bases agree with TRBD1. CDR1 is SGHAT and CDR2 is FQNNGV in the germline V gene. The CDR3 has 11 amino acids. Trimming removed 5 bases from V and 14 bases from J; junction bases left unmatched: 3. CDR3 region: CASSQGQGAYF. The CDR3 region has the DNA TGTGCCAGCAGCCAAGGACAGGGGGCGTATTTT.

V gene TRBV7-9 combines with J gene TRBJ2-2; TRBD1 agrees at 7 bases. With 4 bases clipped from V and 4 bases from J, the junction kept 9 bases outside the gene matches. The CDR3 runs 16 residues. CDR1 and CDR2 from the germline V gene are SEHNR and FQNEAQ (reference sequence). Written as DNA, the CDR3 is TGTGCCAGCAGCTCCCGACAGGGTGGAGGCACCGGGGAGCTGTTTTTT. Translation gives CASSSRQGGGTGELFF. Complete variable domain (other parts from reference TRBV7-9 and TRBJ2-2): DTGVSQNPRHKITKRGQNVTFRCDPISEHNRLYWYRQTLGQGPEFLTYFQNEAQLEKSRLLSDRFSAERPKGSFSTLEIQRTEQGDSAMYLCASSSRQGGGTGELFFGEGSRLTVL.

The rearrangement joins TRBV3-1 (or the pseudogene TRBV3-2) to TRBJ1-6; the D gene is possibly TRBD1 (5 bases). CDR3 size: 14 residues. CDR1 and CDR2 (germline): LGHDT, YNNKEL (reference sequence). Trimming removed 1 base at V and 7 bases at J, with 8 bases between. CDR3 region: CASSQGRDNSPLHF. The CDR3 DNA reads as TGTGCCAGCAGCCAAGGGAGGGACAATTCACCCCTCCACTTT.

The rearrangement uses TRBV29-1 and TRBJ1-2; D is ambiguous. Trimming cost V 6 bases and J 1 base, with 9 bases left between them. CDR1 and CDR2 (germline): SQVTM, ANQGSEA. This CDR3 has 12 amino acids. The CDR3: CSVILINYGYTF. The CDR3 DNA sequence: TGCAGCGTCATACTGATTAACTATGGCTACACCTTC.

The genes are TRBV18 and TRBJ2-4, with 8 bases identical to TRBD2. J was trimmed by 0 bases and V by 2 bases; bases with no gene match: 6. The CDR3 runs to 17 residues. Germline V lookup: CDR1 KGHSH, CDR2 LQKENI. The CDR3 region is CASSPVGSGVAKNIQYF. As DNA, the CDR3 is TGTGCCAGCTCACCAGTTGGTAGCGGGGTAGCCAAAAACATTCAGTACTTC.

V usage is TRBV24-1 and J usage is TRBJ2-1, with 10 bases aligning to TRBD1. The germline gives CDR1 KGHDR, CDR2 SFDVKD. The trim removed 1 base at V and 4 bases at J, leaving 3 bases unmatched. The CDR3 covers 16 residues. DNA of the CDR3: TGTGCCACCAGTGATTTCGGGACAGGGGATTACAATGAGCAGTTCTTC. This gives the protein CATSDFGTGDYNEQFF.

This clone was seen only once. V usage is TRBV6-5 and J usage is TRBJ1-1; 8 bases line up with TRBD1. Germline V gene sequence: CDR1 MNHEY, CDR2 SVGAGI. V shed 6 bases, J shed 6 bases, and the junction held 9 bases outside the gene matches. This CDR3 region has 14 residues. DNA for the CDR3: TGTGCCAGCAGACCTGGACAGGGTCGCGCTGAAGCTTTCTTT. Translation: CASRPGQGRAEAFF.

This clone occurred once. The chain joins TRBV3-1 (or the pseudogene TRBV3-2) to TRBJ1-1; unclear D gene. V lost 4 bases and J 4 bases, leaving 10 bases between the germline ends. The CDR3 has 13 residues. Per germline, CDR1 LGHDT and CDR2 YNNKEL (reference sequence). DNA for the CDR3: TGTGCCAGCAGCCGGATGCCGGGCACTGAAGCTTTCTTT. It is translated as CASSRMPGTEAFF.

This chain connects TRBV5-1 to TRBJ1-4, with D uncertain. The V gene lost 4 bases and the J gene lost 0 bases, with 10 bases spanning the gap. CDR1 is SGHRS, CDR2 YFSETQ, per germline. There are 15 residues in the CDR3. CDR3 in DNA: TGCGCCAGCAGCCAGACTTTTGCAACTAATGAAAAACTGTTTTTT. This sequence encodes CASSQTFATNEKLFF.

This clone was seen only a few times. This chain links TRBV7-8 with TRBJ1-2; a possible D gene is TRBD1 (6 bases). Trimming cost V 1 base and J 2 bases, with 11 bases left between them. Germline V lookup: CDR1 SGHVS, CDR2 FQNEAQ. The CDR3 loop spans 15 amino acids. CDR3 coding DNA: TGTGCCAGCAGCTTAGACAGGGCCAAGAACTATGGCTACACCTTC. It codes for CASSLDRAKNYGYTF.

V and J are TRBV5-1 and TRBJ1-3; 12 bases match TRBD1. The germline V gene has CDR1 SGHRS and CDR2 YFSETQ. The V and J ends lost 4 bases and 6 bases, in that order; junction bases with no gene match: 5. CDR3 length: 15 amino acids. CDR3 bases: TGCGCCAGCAGCGGGGGACAGGGGGCGGAAAACACCATATATTTT. This gives the protein CASSGGQGAENTIYF.

V gene TRBV15 combines with J gene TRBJ2-5; D perhaps matches TRBD1 (6 bases). This CDR3 is built from 15 residues. Germline V lookup: CDR1 LNHNV, CDR2 YYDKDF (reference sequence). Between the trimmed V and J ends, which lost 3 bases and 5 bases, there was a span of 16 bases. CDR3 nucleotide sequence: TGTGCCACCAGCAGCGGGACACCTACGGGGGAGACCCAGTACTTC. Residues: CATSSGTPTGETQYF.

This chain joins TRBV7-2 and TRBJ2-1, with 11 nucleotides matching TRBD2. Trimming removed 1 base from V and 1 base from J; junction bases left unmatched: 0. Germline lookup yields CDR1 SGHTA and CDR2 FQGNSA. The CDR3 totals 16 residues. CDR3 residues: CASSLGLAGSYNEQFF. The DNA of the CDR3 is TGTGCCAGCAGCTTAGGACTAGCGGGGTCCTACAATGAGCAGTTCTTC.

The rearrangement uses TRBV9 and TRBJ1-5, with 12 nucleotides matching TRBD1. The CDR3 runs 15 residues. From germline, CDR1 is SGDLS and CDR2 YYNGEE. The trim removed 3 bases at V and 6 bases at J, leaving 4 bases unmatched. CDR3 sequence reads: CASSEGDRGLQPQHF. CDR3 bases: TGTGCCAGCAGCGAGGGGGACAGGGGGCTTCAGCCCCAGCATTTT. The variable domain in full, with the rest retrieved from reference TRBV9 and TRBJ1-5, is DSGVTQTPKHLITATGQRVTLRCSPRSGDLSVYWYQQSLDQGLQFLIQYYNGEERAKGNILERFSAQQFPDLHSELNLSSLELGDSALYFCASSEGDRGLQPQHFGDGTRLSIL.

This clone was detected only once. The gene calls are TRBV6-5 and TRBJ1-1; 7 bases match TRBD1. Germline CDR1 is MNHEY and CDR2 is SVGAGI. CDR3 length: 14 amino acids. The V gene end was trimmed by 5 bases and the J gene end by 2 bases; junction bases not matched to a gene: 5. CDR3 residues: CASSLGTVNTEAFF. The CDR3, as DNA: TGTGCCAGCAGTCTCGGGACAGTTAACACTGAAGCTTTCTTT.

The genes are TRBV19 and TRBJ1-6; no reliable D call. The CDR3 totals 18 residues. From germline, CDR1 is LNHDA and CDR2 SQIVND (reference sequence). V was clipped by 5 bases and J by 0 bases, with 17 bases between them. The CDR3 loop reads CASSGTSTRISYNSPLHF. The CDR3 nucleotides are TGTGCCAGTAGTGGTACAAGTACGAGGATCTCCTATAATTCACCCCTCCACTTT.

This clone was recorded once. The genes are TRBV27 and TRBJ2-1; possible D gene TRBD1, 6 bases. The germline V and J ends were trimmed by 5 bases and 3 bases, with 14 bases remaining between them. Per germline, CDR1 MNHEY and CDR2 SMNVEV (reference sequence). The CDR3 consists of 15 residues. The CDR3 is CASSKLRQDYNEQFF. CDR3 nucleotide sequence: TGTGCCAGCAGTAAGTTGAGACAGGACTACAATGAGCAGTTCTTC.

In this sample, this clone turned up a few times. The chain employs TRBV9 and TRBJ1-5; maybe TRBD1 (6 bases). V was shortened by 1 base and J by 6 bases, with 14 bases between the two germline ends. The CDR3 runs to 15 residues. Germline V gene lookup returns CDR1 SGDLS and CDR2 YYNGEE. CDR3 sequence: CASSVSWGLGQPQHF. CDR3 in DNA: TGTGCCAGCAGCGTATCTTGGGGGCTAGGTCAGCCCCAGCATTTT.

The chain combines TRBV5-5 with TRBJ1-1; 7 nucleotides line up with TRBD1. The germline CDR1 and CDR2 sequences are SGHKS and YYEKEE (reference sequence). The CDR3 loop spans 14 amino acids. Germline trimming cut 5 bases from V and 7 bases from J; bases unmatched to any gene: 11. CDR3 sequence (DNA): TGTGCCAGCAGATCTGGGACAGCCGGTTTTGAAGCTTTCTTT. Protein: CASRSGTAGFEAFF.

This chain joins TRBV2 and TRBJ1-1; the match to TRBD1 covers 7 bases. The germline V gene has CDR1 SNHLY and CDR2 FYNNEI. Trimming removed 6 bases from V and 5 bases from J; junction bases left unmatched: 3. The CDR3 contains 12 residues. The CDR3: CASRTGSTEAFF. In DNA form, the CDR3 reads TGTGCCAGCAGGACAGGGAGTACTGAAGCTTTCTTT.

V gene TRBV19 combines with J gene TRBJ2-3; 10 bases match TRBD2. CDR3 size: 17 residues. The V segment lost 1 base and the J segment 4 bases; nucleotides outside the gene matches: 8. Germline CDR1 LNHDA, CDR2 SQIVND (reference sequence). CDR3 in amino acids: CASSIGGSGGAADTQYF. CDR3 bases: TGTGCCAGTAGTATAGGAGGAAGCGGGGGGGCCGCAGATACGCAGTATTTT.

This clone was counted once. The rearrangement uses TRBV9 and TRBJ2-7, with 7 positions matching TRBD1. Unmatched junction bases numbered 8, after V lost 5 bases and J lost 3 bases. This CDR3 region has 14 residues. CDR1 is SGDLS, CDR2 YYNGEE, per germline. As DNA, the CDR3 is TGTGCCAGCAGTAAGGGACAGAAGAACTACGAGCAGTACTTC. It codes for CASSKGQKNYEQYF.

Only a few counts were recorded for this clone. J is TRBJ1-1 and V is TRBV2; D unclear. CDR1 and CDR2 from the germline V gene are SNHLY and FYNNEI. This CDR3 contains 13 residues. With 1 base removed from V and 0 bases from J, the gap between germline ends came to 3 bases. CDR3 sequence: CASSEVVNTEAFF. The CDR3 region has the DNA TGTGCCAGCAGTGAAGTAGTGAACACTGAAGCTTTCTTT. The variable domain in full, completed from reference TRBV2 and TRBJ1-1, reads EPEVTQTPSHQVTQMGQEVILRCVPISNHLYFYWYRQILGQKVEFLVSFYNNEISEKSEIFDDQFSVERPDGSNFTLKIRSTKLEDSAMYFCASSEVVNTEAFFGQGTRLTVV.